The 32 T cell receptor beta chains listed next were all sequenced from one sample in a study of T-cell memory formation after mild COVID-19. MiXCR, applied by TCRdb to the 5' RACE reads, yields one record per CDR3 protein. The table has about 210,000 distinct CDR3 sequences, more than 25% seen once; the top ten hold 9.5% to 12%. Input material: PBMCs or a T cell subset sorted from them (not recorded which). These receptors originate from an adult woman who had mild COVID-19 (a few samples of this study predate the infection). Cell type and time point are not known.

The chain combines TRBV7-3 with TRBJ2-5, with 14 bases matching TRBD2. The germline CDR1 and CDR2 sequences are SGHTA and FQGTGA. V gave up 5 bases and J gave up 4 bases; unmatched junction bases: 3. The CDR3 length is 15 residues. Written as DNA, the CDR3 is TGTGCCAGCAGCGTTGGGACTAGCGGGAGAGAGACCCAGTACTTC. Protein product: CASSVGTSGRETQYF.

This clonotype was picked up one time. This sequence joins TRBV6-5 and TRBJ2-5, with TRBD2 matching 12 bases. J lost 7 bases, V lost 0 bases, and 9 bases had no gene match. The CDR3 contains 17 residues. Germline V lookup: CDR1 MNHEY, CDR2 SVGAGI. The CDR3 sequence is CASSYSLAGGSGGTQYF. The DNA of the CDR3 is TGTGCCAGCAGTTACTCCCTAGCGGGAGGGAGCGGTGGGACCCAGTACTTC.

The V call is TRBV5-1, the J call TRBJ2-3, with 8 bases aligning to TRBD2. Germline CDR1 is SGHRS and CDR2 is YFSETQ. CDR3 length: 13 amino acids. V lost 4 bases and J lost 9; bases outside the gene matches: 7. In DNA form, the CDR3 reads TGCGCCAGCAGCAGAACGGGACTAGAGACGCAGTATTTT. It codes for CASSRTGLETQYF.

This clonotype has a single count. The chain employs TRBV19 and TRBJ2-2, with D hard to call. The CDR3 covers 16 residues. Germline loops: CDR1 LNHDA, CDR2 SQIVND (reference sequence). V lost 4 bases, J lost 4 bases, and 16 bases lay in between. The CDR3 bases are TGTGCCAGTAGTACTCGAGGAAGGGTGGTCACCGGGGAGCTGTTTTTT. Protein: CASSTRGRVVTGELFF.

This chain uses TRBV7-9 with TRBJ1-1; D is uncertain. The V gene's germline CDR1 is SEHNR and CDR2 FQNEAQ (reference sequence). V lost 0 bases to trimming and J lost 2 bases, with 10 bases between them. The CDR3 spans 15 residues. CDR3 bases: TGTGCCAGCAGCTTAGCGCTAGGAAGAAACACTGAAGCTTTCTTT. It encodes CASSLALGRNTEAFF.

This chain links TRBV24-1 with TRBJ1-5; perhaps TRBD1 as D (6 bases). V dropped 4 bases and J dropped 4 bases, with 13 bases sitting between them. This CDR3 contains 15 residues. CDR1 KGHDR and CDR2 SFDVKD come from the germline V gene. The CDR3, as DNA: TGTGCCACCAGTGACAGGGACATGTCTAATCAGCCCCAGCATTTT. It codes for CATSDRDMSNQPQHF.

This clonotype was seen only once. The chain is built from TRBV11-3 and TRBJ2-7, with D possibly TRBD2 on 6 matching bases. CDR3 length equals 14 residues. V was trimmed by 7 bases and J by 3 bases, leaving 16 bases between them. CDR1 SGHNT and CDR2 YENEEA come from the germline V gene. The CDR3 bases are TGTGCCAGCAACTCTGGCGGGGAAGGCTACGAGCAGTACTTC. Protein sequence: CASNSGGEGYEQYF.

The CDR3 bases are TGCAGTGCTAGAGGACATCCGGGACTAGTGCAGGAGACCCAGTACTTC. Translated, it gives CSARGHPGLVQETQYF. The chain uses TRBV20-1 and TRBJ2-5; 8 bases fit TRBD2. The CDR3 is 16 amino acids. V dropped 1 base and J dropped 5; count of bases not matched to a gene: 12. Germline lookup yields CDR1 DFQATT and CDR2 SNEGSKA (reference sequence).

This clonotype was detected ten times or more. This chain connects TRBV4-1 to TRBJ2-2; 9 bases match TRBD2. Germline trimming cut 1 base from V and 4 bases from J; bases unmatched to any gene: 7. CDR1 and CDR2 from the germline V gene are MGHRA and YSYEKL. The CDR3 loop spans 17 amino acids. CDR3 residues: CASSQGRREGLTGELFF. The CDR3 DNA reads as TGCGCCAGCAGCCAAGGGCGGCGGGAGGGCCTCACCGGGGAGCTGTTTTTT.

The chain is built from TRBV19 and TRBJ2-1, with D hard to call. The germline V gene has CDR1 LNHDA and CDR2 SQIVND (reference sequence). The CDR3 covers 13 residues. Trimming removed 8 bases at V and 9 bases at J, with 17 bases between. The DNA for the CDR3 is TGTGCCAGTGCGACGCTGGGAAGGGTTGAGCAGTTCTTC. Residues: CASATLGRVEQFF.

The chain is built from TRBV5-1 and TRBJ1-2; D remains ambiguous. Germline V gene data show CDR1 as SGHRS and CDR2 as YFSETQ. The CDR3 covers 12 residues. V gave up 4 bases and J gave up 8 bases, with 12 bases separating them. This chain's CDR3 is CASSTRGGGYTF. The CDR3 DNA reads TGCGCCAGCAGCACCCGGGGAGGCGGCTACACCTTC.

The V and J genes are TRBV30 and TRBJ2-3, with 8 bases lining up with TRBD1. Looked up from germline, CDR1 is GTSNPN and CDR2 is SVGIG (reference sequence). CDR3 length: 13 residues. V lost 5 bases and J lost 5; bases outside the gene matches: 6. In nucleotides, the CDR3 is TGTGCCTGGGAGCAGGGGGCTGTAGATACGCAGTATTTT. Translated, it gives CAWEQGAVDTQYF.

The rearrangement joins TRBV12-3 or TRBV12-4 to TRBJ2-7, with TRBD2 identical over 12 bases. This CDR3 is built from 17 residues. With 1 base clipped from V and 5 bases from J, the junction kept 9 bases outside the gene matches. CDR3 in amino acids: CASSLGWTSGAADEQYF. The CDR3 DNA sequence: TGTGCCAGCAGTTTAGGCTGGACTAGCGGGGCGGCGGACGAGCAGTACTTC.

The genes are TRBV2 and TRBJ2-1; possible D gene TRBD2, 6 bases. V lost 8 bases to trimming and J lost 15 bases, with 17 bases between them. CDR3 length: 11 amino acids. CDR1 is SNHLY, CDR2 FYNNEI, per germline. The CDR3 region is CASDPSATRFF. The CDR3, as DNA: TGTGCCAGCGATCCTAGCGCCACGCGGTTCTTC.

The chain is built from TRBV20-1 and TRBJ2-7; TRBD2 matches 12 bases. The germline CDR1 and CDR2 sequences are DFQATT and SNEGSKA (reference sequence). This CDR3 contains 18 residues. With V trimmed by 1 base and J by 3 bases, 13 bases remained unmatched. The CDR3 loop reads CSARVGLAGFWRDYEQYF. DNA of the CDR3: TGCAGTGCTAGAGTAGGACTAGCGGGATTTTGGCGCGACTACGAGCAGTACTTC.

This clonotype was picked up a small number of times. This chain links TRBV24-1 with TRBJ2-2, with D uncertain. This CDR3 is built from 12 residues. The germline V gene encodes CDR1 KGHDR and CDR2 SFDVKD. V lost 10 bases to trimming and J lost 2 bases, with 7 bases between them. CDR3 in amino acids: CATNSNTGELFF. The DNA for the CDR3 is TGTGCCACTAACAGCAACACCGGGGAGCTGTTTTTT.

In this sample, this clonotype turned up a few times. The chain couples TRBV6-2 or TRBV6-3 to TRBJ2-3; 7 bases align to TRBD1. CDR3 length: 16 residues. Looked up from germline, CDR1 is MNHEY and CDR2 is SVGEGT. With V trimmed by 5 bases and J by 0 bases, 8 bases remained unmatched. CDR3 region: CASSRRQGGSTDTQYF. CDR3 DNA sequence: TGTGCCAGCAGTCGACGACAGGGCGGAAGCACAGATACGCAGTATTTT.

The gene calls are TRBV9 and TRBJ2-1; tentatively, D is TRBD1 or TRBD2 (5 bases each). This CDR3 contains 16 residues. CDR1 SGDLS and CDR2 YYNGEE come from the germline V gene. V was clipped by 3 bases and J by 8 bases, with 21 bases between them. The CDR3 sequence is CASSAHDWDRVYEQFF. In nucleotides, the CDR3 is TGTGCCAGCAGCGCCCACGATTGGGACCGAGTCTATGAGCAGTTCTTC.

Note on this clonotype: One end of the junction does not line up with germline, which may come from a read error. The chain uses TRBV2 and TRBJ1-4, with TRBD1 as a possible D gene (6 bases). The CDR3 consists of 15 residues. Germline V gene sequence: CDR1 SNHLY, CDR2 FYNNEI. CDR3 in amino acids: CASTEAPGHGEKLFF. CDR3 DNA sequence: TGTGCCAGCACTGAAGCCCCGGGACACGGTGAAAAACTGTTTTTT.

The gene calls are TRBV12-5 and TRBJ2-1, with 10 positions matching TRBD1. After removal of 6 bases from V and 3 bases from J, the junction contained 8 bases not matched to a gene. The CDR3 sequence is 16 residues long. Germline V gene sequence: CDR1 LGHNT, CDR2 FRNRAP. This chain's CDR3 is CASGPPTGGYYNEQFF. CDR3 nucleotide sequence: TGTGCTAGTGGCCCTCCGACAGGGGGCTACTACAATGAGCAGTTCTTC.

The chain links TRBV12-3 or TRBV12-4 to TRBJ2-4; 12 nucleotides match TRBD2. V was clipped by 3 bases and J by 1 base; unmatched bases: 10. The CDR3 runs to 19 residues. For the CDR3, the DNA is TGTGCCAGCAGTTTCAGGCTAGCGGGGGGGACTATCGCCAAAAACATTCAGTACTTC. Residues: CASSFRLAGGTIAKNIQYF.

This chain links TRBV6-2 or TRBV6-3 with TRBJ2-7; D could derive from TRBD1 or TRBD2 (6 bases each). V lost 7 bases and J 5 bases, leaving 15 bases between the germline ends. Germline lookup yields CDR1 MNHEY and CDR2 SVGEGT. The CDR3 loop spans 13 amino acids. In nucleotides, the CDR3 is TGTGCCAGCACCCGGGCCGGGGGCGACGAGCAGTACTTC. Protein: CASTRAGGDEQYF.

The chain has TRBV6-6 and TRBJ2-1; perhaps TRBD2 as D (6 bases). Germline assignment: CDR1 MNHNY and CDR2 SVGAGI (reference sequence). Trimming shortened V by 1 base and J by 6 bases, and 10 bases separated the two germline ends. The CDR3 covers 14 residues. Here the CDR3 DNA reads TGTGCCAGCAGTTACTTCTACGGGGGCAATGAGCAGTTCTTC. This gives the protein CASSYFYGGNEQFF.

This sequence joins TRBV6-2 or TRBV6-3 and TRBJ2-2, with TRBD2 matching over 14 bases. The V gene's germline CDR1 is MNHEY and CDR2 SVGEGT. The V gene end was trimmed by 5 bases and the J gene end by 3 bases; junction bases not matched to a gene: 5. The CDR3 is 17 residues long. The CDR3 loop is CASSIPGLAGDTGELFF. The CDR3 coding sequence is TGTGCCAGCAGTATTCCGGGACTAGCGGGGGACACCGGGGAGCTGTTTTTT.

V and J are TRBV10-3 and TRBJ2-1, with D perhaps given as TRBD1 or TRBD2 (5 bases each). This CDR3 is 15 amino acids long. Trimming stripped 6 bases from V and 7 bases from J, with 19 bases between. CDR1 is ENHRY, CDR2 SYGVKD, per germline. The CDR3: CAIRSWDQEGNEQFF. DNA of the CDR3: TGTGCCATCAGGAGTTGGGACCAAGAGGGAAATGAGCAGTTCTTC.

There are a few counts of this clonotype. The chain is built from TRBV6-5 and TRBJ1-1; TRBD1 might be the D (5 bases). The V and J ends lost 0 bases and 5 bases respectively, with 22 bases between them. This CDR3 spans 18 amino acids. CDR1 and CDR2 from the germline V gene are MNHEY and SVGAGI. Written as DNA, the CDR3 is TGTGCCAGCAGTTACTCGCAAATCGTAGGGGTCGGGGTGACTGAAGCTTTCTTT. Protein product: CASSYSQIVGVGVTEAFF.

The J gene is TRBJ1-2, the V gene TRBV20-1; D might be TRBD1 (6 bases). The CDR3 runs to 13 residues. Trimming stripped 2 bases from V and 4 bases from J, with 11 bases between. The germline V gene has CDR1 DFQATT and CDR2 SNEGSKA (reference sequence). The CDR3 region has the DNA TGCAGTGCTAGACAGGGGCTCGGCTATGGCTACACCTTC. This sequence encodes CSARQGLGYGYTF.

V gene TRBV5-5 combines with J gene TRBJ1-4; 9 bases fit TRBD1. The V segment lost 4 bases and the J segment 6 bases; nucleotides outside the gene matches: 10. Germline CDR1 SGHKS, CDR2 YYEKEE (reference sequence). The CDR3 length is 16 residues. CDR3 sequence: CASSHLQQGAHEKLFF. The DNA for the CDR3 is TGTGCCAGCAGCCACTTACAACAGGGGGCGCATGAAAAACTGTTTTTT.

J is TRBJ2-7 and V is TRBV9, with D perhaps matching TRBD2 (5 bases). Germline CDR1 reads SGDLS; CDR2 reads YYNGEE. Trimming cost V 4 bases and J 6 bases, with 14 bases left between them. This CDR3 comprises 13 residues. CDR3 sequence: CASSSGVLSEQYF. The DNA of the CDR3 is TGTGCCAGCAGCTCCGGGGTTCTTAGCGAGCAGTACTTC.

The V and J genes are TRBV27 and TRBJ2-6; D unresolved. The CDR3 has 14 amino acids. The V and J ends lost 8 bases and 2 bases respectively, with 10 bases between them. CDR1 is MNHEY and CDR2 is SMNVEV in the germline V gene (reference sequence). CDR3 loop: CASSTVAGANVLTF. CDR3 DNA: TGTGCCAGCTCTACAGTAGCTGGGGCCAACGTCCTGACTTTC. Full variable domain (remainder filled in from reference TRBV27 and TRBJ2-6): EAQVTQNPRYLITVTGKKLTVTCSQNMNHEYMSWYRQDPGLGLRQIYYSMNVEVTDKGDVPEGYKVSRKEKRNFPLILESPSPNQTSLYFCASSTVAGANVLTFGAGSRLTVL.

The table lists this clonotype with many counts. The chain combines TRBV9 with TRBJ1-4; 7 nucleotides align to TRBD1. The CDR3 has 16 residues. Germline-derived CDR1 and CDR2 are SGDLS and YYNGEE. J gave up 7 bases and V 4 bases, and 13 bases lay outside the gene matches. The CDR3 reads CASSKQTGDVGEKLFF. The CDR3, as DNA: TGTGCCAGCAGCAAACAAACAGGGGACGTTGGTGAAAAACTGTTTTTT.

The chain couples TRBV3-1 to TRBJ2-2, with 8 nucleotides matching TRBD2. The CDR3 totals 17 residues. V shed 4 bases, J shed 2 bases, and the junction held 9 bases outside the gene matches. Per the germline V gene, CDR1 is LGHDT and CDR2 is YNNKEL (reference sequence). The CDR3 protein is CASSRTSSGRNTGELFF. Here the CDR3 DNA reads TGTGCCAGCAGCCGGACCTCTAGCGGGCGAAACACCGGGGAGCTGTTTTTT.